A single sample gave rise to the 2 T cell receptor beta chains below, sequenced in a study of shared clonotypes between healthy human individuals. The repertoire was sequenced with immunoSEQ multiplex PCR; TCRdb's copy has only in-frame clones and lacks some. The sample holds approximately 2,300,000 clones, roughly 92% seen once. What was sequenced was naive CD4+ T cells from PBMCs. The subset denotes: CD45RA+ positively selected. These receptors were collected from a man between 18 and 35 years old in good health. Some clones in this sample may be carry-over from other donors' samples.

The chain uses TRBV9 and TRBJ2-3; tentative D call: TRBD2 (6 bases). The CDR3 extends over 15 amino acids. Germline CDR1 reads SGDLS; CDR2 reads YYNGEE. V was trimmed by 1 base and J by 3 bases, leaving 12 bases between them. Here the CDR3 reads CASSVLGGTTDTQYF. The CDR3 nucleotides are TGTGCCAGCAGCGTACTGGGCGGGACGACAGATACGCAGTATTTT.

CDR3 DNA: TGCAGCGCAGCTACGGGAGGGGTGGATTCACCCCTCCACTTT. Its translation is CSAATGGVDSPLHF. J is TRBJ1-6 and V is TRBV29-1, with a tentative D call TRBD1 (5 bases). Germline lookup yields CDR1 SQVTM and CDR2 ANQGSEA. Trimming removed 7 bases at V and 8 bases at J, with 18 bases between. The CDR3 spans 14 residues.